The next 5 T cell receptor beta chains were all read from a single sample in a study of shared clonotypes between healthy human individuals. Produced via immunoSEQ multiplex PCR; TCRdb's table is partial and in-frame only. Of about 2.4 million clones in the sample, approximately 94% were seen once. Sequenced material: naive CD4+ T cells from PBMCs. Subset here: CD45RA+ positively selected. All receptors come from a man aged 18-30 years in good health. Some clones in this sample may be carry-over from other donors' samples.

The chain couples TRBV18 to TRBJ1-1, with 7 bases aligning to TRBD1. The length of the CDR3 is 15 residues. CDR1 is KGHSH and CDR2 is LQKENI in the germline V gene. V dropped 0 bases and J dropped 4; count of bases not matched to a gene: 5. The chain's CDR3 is CASSPPTGRGTEAFF. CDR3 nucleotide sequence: TGTGCCAGCTCACCACCGACAGGGAGAGGCACTGAAGCTTTCTTT.

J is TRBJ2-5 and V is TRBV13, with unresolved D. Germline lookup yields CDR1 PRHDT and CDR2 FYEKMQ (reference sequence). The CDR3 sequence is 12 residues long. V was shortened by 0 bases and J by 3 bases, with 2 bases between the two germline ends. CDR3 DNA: TGTGCCAGCAGCTTAGGGGAAGAGACCCAGTACTTC. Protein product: CASSLGEETQYF.

The CDR3 DNA follows: TGTGCCAGCAGTATACGACCCCAAGAGACCCAGTACTTC. Its translation: CASSIRPQETQYF. The rearrangement joins TRBV28 to TRBJ2-5; D call uncertain. Germline lookup yields CDR1 MDHEN and CDR2 SYDVKM. The CDR3 is 13 amino acids. V was trimmed by 5 bases and J by 1 base, leaving 8 bases between them.

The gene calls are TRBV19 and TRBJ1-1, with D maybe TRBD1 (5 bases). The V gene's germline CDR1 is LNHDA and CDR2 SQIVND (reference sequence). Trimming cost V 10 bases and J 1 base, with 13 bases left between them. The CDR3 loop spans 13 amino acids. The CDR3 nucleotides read TGTGCCACCTCCGGGACGGGGAACACTGAAGCTTTCTTT. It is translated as CATSGTGNTEAFF. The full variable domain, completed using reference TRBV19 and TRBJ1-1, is DGGITQSPKYLFRKEGQNVTLSCEQNLNHDAMYWYRQDPGQGLRLIYYSQIVNDFQKGDIAEGYSVSREKKESFPLTVTSAQKNPTAFYLCATSGTGNTEAFFGQGTRLTVV.

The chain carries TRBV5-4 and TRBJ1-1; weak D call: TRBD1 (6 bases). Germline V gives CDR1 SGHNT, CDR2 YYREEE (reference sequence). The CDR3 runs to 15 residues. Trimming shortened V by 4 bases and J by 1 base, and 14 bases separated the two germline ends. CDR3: CASSPSGGANTEAFF. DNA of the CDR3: TGTGCCAGCAGCCCTTCGGGGGGGGCGAACACTGAAGCTTTCTTT.